One sample yielded the 19 T cell receptor beta chains listed below, sequenced in a study of cytomegalovirus exposure and HLA in healthy donors. This PCR relied on a set of 60 Vbeta primers and 13 Jbeta primers. Clones were read by immunoSEQ multiplex PCR, and TCRdb kept only the in-frame ones, dropping some. The table shows 150,000 to 200,000 clones, with around three quarters occurring only once. Sequencing used PBMCs. The receptor source for this set is a middle-aged woman in good health and CMV-seronegative.

A single count supports this clone. The J gene is TRBJ2-1, the V gene TRBV18, with unresolved D. The CDR3 runs to 12 residues. The germline V and J ends were trimmed by 1 base and 8 bases, with 6 bases remaining between them. Germline loops: CDR1 KGHSH, CDR2 LQKENI. CDR3 DNA sequence: TGTGCCAGCTCACCACTAGTACATGAGCAGTTCTTC. Translating it yields CASSPLVHEQFF.

The gene calls are TRBV30 and TRBJ1-3; 7 bases match TRBD1. Germline lookup yields CDR1 GTSNPN and CDR2 SVGIG (reference sequence). With 4 bases clipped from V and 0 bases from J, the junction kept 0 bases outside the gene matches. This CDR3 has 13 residues. CDR3 amino acids: CAWNRGSGNTIYF. In DNA form, the CDR3 reads TGTGCCTGGAACAGGGGCTCTGGAAACACCATATATTTT.

The chain is built from TRBV5-1 and TRBJ2-3; 8 nucleotides line up with TRBD1. Germline values: CDR1 SGHRS, CDR2 YFSETQ. The CDR3 is 16 amino acids. Unmatched junction bases numbered 10, after V lost 4 bases and J lost 3 bases. The CDR3 DNA reads as TGCGCCAGCAGCCCCAGGGGGCCCCTAGGGACAGATACGCAGTATTTT. Amino acids: CASSPRGPLGTDTQYF.

In this sample, this clone turned up many times. The chain uses TRBV29-1 and TRBJ1-1; D is undetermined. Per the germline V gene, CDR1 is SQVTM and CDR2 is ANQGSEA. This CDR3 is 13 amino acids long. With 4 bases removed from V and 5 bases from J, the gap between germline ends came to 14 bases. The CDR3 sequence is CSVVPVSGTEAFF. As DNA, the CDR3 is TGCAGCGTTGTCCCCGTTAGTGGTACTGAAGCTTTCTTT.

This chain connects TRBV6-1 to TRBJ1-2; D possibly corresponds to TRBD1 (6 bases). The germline V gene has CDR1 MNHNS and CDR2 SASEGT. The V gene lost 4 bases and the J gene lost 2 bases, with 14 bases spanning the gap. CDR3 size: 15 residues. The CDR3 DNA reads TGTGCCAGCAGTGTGGACAGTTCCTCGAACTATGGCTACACCTTC. Encoded protein: CASSVDSSSNYGYTF.

The chain is built from TRBV6-1 and TRBJ2-2; D perhaps matches TRBD1 (6 bases). Per germline, CDR1 MNHNS and CDR2 SASEGT. The CDR3 has 15 residues. Trimming removed 8 bases at V and 8 bases at J, with 21 bases between. The CDR3 nucleotides read TGTGCCAGCCAGGCACCGGACAGTCAGGCGGGGGAGCTGTTTTTT. This sequence encodes CASQAPDSQAGELFF.

This clone was counted between two and nine times. The chain has TRBV5-4 and TRBJ1-2; 7 bases align to TRBD1. Germline V CDR1 and CDR2: SGHNT, YYREEE (reference sequence). This CDR3 region has 14 residues. The V gene end was trimmed by 0 bases and the J gene end by 4 bases; junction bases not matched to a gene: 3. This chain's CDR3 is CASSLGDRLYGYTF. Here the CDR3 DNA reads TGTGCCAGCAGCTTGGGGGACAGACTCTATGGCTACACCTTC.

The V and J genes are TRBV5-1 and TRBJ1-1; D is possibly TRBD1 (5 bases). Trimming left V 4 bases short and J 0 bases short, with 10 bases between. Germline CDR1 is SGHRS and CDR2 is YFSETQ. The CDR3 totals 14 residues. This CDR3 reads CASSPGQMNTEAFF. For the CDR3, the DNA is TGCGCCAGCAGCCCCGGACAAATGAACACTGAAGCTTTCTTT. Drawing the rest from reference TRBV5-1 and TRBJ1-1, the complete variable domain is KAGVTQTPRYLIKTRGQQVTLSCSPISGHRSVSWYQQTPGQGLQFLFEYFSETQRNKGNFPGRFSGRQFSNSRSEMNVSTLELGDSALYLCASSPGQMNTEAFFGQGTRLTVV.

The chain joins TRBV18 to TRBJ2-7, with D tentatively TRBD2 (6 bases). V was shortened by 2 bases and J by 3 bases, with 11 bases between the two germline ends. Germline CDR1 KGHSH, CDR2 LQKENI. This CDR3 is 14 amino acids long. CDR3 in amino acids: CASSPGYGGYEQYF. The CDR3 nucleotides read TGTGCCAGCTCACCAGGGTACGGGGGCTACGAGCAGTACTTC.

The V gene is TRBV28, the J gene TRBJ2-7; TRBD1 agrees at 7 bases. The CDR3 runs 13 residues. Germline-derived CDR1 and CDR2 are MDHEN and SYDVKM. V trimming: 6 bases; J trimming: 6 bases; junction bases outside the gene matches: 8. DNA for the CDR3: TGTGCCAGCAGACGACAGGGATATGGCGAGCAGTACTTC. This translates into CASRRQGYGEQYF.

The chain uses TRBV7-6 and TRBJ2-3, with TRBD2 matching over 7 bases. The CDR3 runs to 15 residues. The junction had 4 bases not matched to a gene; V was cut back by 2 bases and J by 2 bases. From germline, CDR1 is SGHVS and CDR2 FNYEAQ. DNA for the CDR3: TGTGCCAGCAGCTTAAGGCTAGCGGACACAGATACGCAGTATTTT. It translates to CASSLRLADTDTQYF.

The V gene is TRBV2, the J gene TRBJ2-4, with 9 nucleotides matching TRBD1. The V segment lost 8 bases and the J segment 7 bases; nucleotides outside the gene matches: 9. There are 14 residues in the CDR3. Germline V CDR1 and CDR2: SNHLY, FYNNEI. CDR3 coding DNA: TGTGCCAGCCTCCGGACAGGGGAGGGCAACATTCAGTACTTC. This gives the protein CASLRTGEGNIQYF.

The V gene is TRBV2, the J gene TRBJ2-5; D is ambiguous. Germline-derived CDR1 and CDR2 are SNHLY and FYNNEI. V was trimmed by 9 bases and J by 5 bases, leaving 16 bases between them. This CDR3 spans 13 amino acids. CDR3 nucleotide sequence: TGTGCCAGTGGGCCCTCCCTTGGGGAGACCCAGTACTTC. This translates into CASGPSLGETQYF.

The CDR3 protein is CASMLGAGNSYNEQFF. The CDR3 DNA reads TGCGCCAGCATGCTTGGGGCGGGGAACTCCTACAATGAGCAGTTCTTC. The rearrangement joins TRBV5-1 to TRBJ2-1; D perhaps matches TRBD2 (6 bases). The CDR3 consists of 16 residues. From germline, CDR1 is SGHRS and CDR2 YFSETQ. With 6 bases removed from V and 0 bases from J, the gap between germline ends came to 16 bases.

In this sample, this clone turned up once. This chain joins TRBV27 and TRBJ1-1; TRBD1 matches 7 bases. This CDR3 has 16 amino acids. Germline V gives CDR1 MNHEY, CDR2 SMNVEV (reference sequence). The ends lost 8 bases at V and 8 bases at J; junction bases unmatched: 20. CDR3 nucleotide sequence: TGTGCCAGCTGTAAGACGGCCCAAGGGGGCGGGAGGGAAGCTTTCTTT. It translates to CASCKTAQGGGREAFF.

This chain links TRBV30 with TRBJ1-2; perhaps TRBD1 as D (5 bases). From germline, CDR1 is GTSNPN and CDR2 SVGIG (reference sequence). Trimming cost V 4 bases and J 5 bases, with 17 bases left between them. The CDR3 sequence is 14 residues long. CDR3 nucleotides: TGTGCCTGGAATGCGGGCGGGGGTAATTATGGCTACACCTTC. The encoded protein is CAWNAGGGNYGYTF.

With regard to this clone: A junction boundary mismatches the germline segment, possibly from a read error. This chain uses TRBV6-5 with TRBJ1-1, with D possibly TRBD1 on 5 matching bases. The CDR3 loop spans 14 amino acids. CDR1 is MNHEY and CDR2 is SVGAGI in the germline V gene. CDR3 sequence reads: CASSYSGANAEAFF. CDR3 DNA sequence: TGTGCCAGCAGTTACTCAGGGGCGAACGCTGAAGCTTTCTTT.

The chain uses TRBV28 and TRBJ2-2; D might be TRBD1 (6 bases). This CDR3 contains 16 residues. CDR1 and CDR2 from the germline V gene are MDHEN and SYDVKM. V was clipped by 5 bases and J by 3 bases, with 16 bases between them. CDR3 region: CASSPRQGQDTGELFF. The CDR3 DNA follows: TGTGCCAGCAGTCCCCGCCAGGGGCAGGACACCGGGGAGCTGTTTTTT.

J is TRBJ2-1 and V is TRBV7-2; D gene unclear. This CDR3 contains 12 residues. Germline V gene sequence: CDR1 SGHTA, CDR2 FQGNSA. V was clipped by 5 bases and J by 8 bases, with 10 bases between them. DNA for the CDR3: TGTGCCAGCAGCGGCCAGGTGGATGAGCAGTTCTTC. It specifies CASSGQVDEQFF.